The text below deals with one T cell receptor beta chain. Its specificity is not known. Clones were sequenced by immunoSEQ multiplex PCR, and TCRdb holds only the in-frame ones, with some missing. The sample consists of approximately 50,000 clones, around 80% of them appearing once. The time point: week 5, during vaccination. Vaccine doses each comprised 300 ug of mutant IDH1 20-mer peptide, with topical imiquimod. The study enrolled donors with new WHO grade 3 or 4 IDH1-mutant, ATRX-lost astrocytomas. The source of the sample is a study of a mutant IDH1 vaccine in newly diagnosed glioma. Overall study: Vaccination followed radiotherapy alone by 4-6 weeks, or accompanied temozolomide cycles. Patients arrived already treated with radiotherapy, temozolomide, or both, most having had both.

This material consisted of PBMCs, taken from a glioma patient whose treatment included an IDH1 peptide vaccine. This clonotype originated in a man aged 50 or older with glioma.

The CDR3 protein is CASRGGWVNTGELFF. The CDR3 nucleotides are TGTGCCAGCAGGGGGGGTTGGGTAAACACCGGGGAGCTGTTTTTT. This chain links TRBV6-5 with TRBJ2-2; tentatively, D is TRBD2 (6 bases). CDR1 and CDR2 (germline): MNHEY, SVGAGI. The CDR3 loop spans 15 amino acids. V lost 6 bases and J lost 2, with 13 bases in between.